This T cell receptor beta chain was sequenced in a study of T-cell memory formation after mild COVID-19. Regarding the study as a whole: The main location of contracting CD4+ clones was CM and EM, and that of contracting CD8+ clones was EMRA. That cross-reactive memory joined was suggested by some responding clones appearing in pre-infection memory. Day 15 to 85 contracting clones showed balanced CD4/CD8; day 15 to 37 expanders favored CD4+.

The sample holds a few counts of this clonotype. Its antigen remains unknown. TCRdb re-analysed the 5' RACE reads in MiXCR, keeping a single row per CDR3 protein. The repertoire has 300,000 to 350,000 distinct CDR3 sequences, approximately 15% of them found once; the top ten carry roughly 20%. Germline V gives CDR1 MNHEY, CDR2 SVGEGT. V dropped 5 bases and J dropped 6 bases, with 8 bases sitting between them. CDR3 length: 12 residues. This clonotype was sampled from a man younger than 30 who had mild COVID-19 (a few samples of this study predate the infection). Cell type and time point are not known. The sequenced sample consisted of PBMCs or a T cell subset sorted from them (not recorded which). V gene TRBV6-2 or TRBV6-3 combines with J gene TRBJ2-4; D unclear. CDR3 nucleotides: TGTGCCAGCAGTCCCTTTAGAAACATTCAGTACTTC. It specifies CASSPFRNIQYF.